The clone carrying this TCR beta chain was observed a handful of times. TCRdb fed the reads into MiXCR, producing one record per CDR3 protein. The sample includes some 100,000 distinct CDR3 sequences, roughly 31% of them seen just once. This specimen belongs to a study of type 1 regulatory T cells. Across the study: An in vitro protocol generated T-allo10, a Tr1-enriched, alloantigen-specific CD4 T cell product.

V dropped 1 base and J dropped 1 base, with 8 bases sitting between them. This CDR3 contains 16 residues. Germline CDR1 and CDR2: LGHDT and YNNKEL (reference sequence). This chain connects TRBV3-1 to TRBJ2-6; D perhaps matches TRBD2 (6 bases). The TCR comes from a human donor in good health. The sequenced sample was CD4+ T cells, either the whole sample or a sorted fraction (not recorded which). The CDR3 here is CASSQGGDSGANVLTF. CDR3 nucleotide sequence: TGTGCCAGCAGCCAAGGGGGGGATTCTGGGGCCAACGTCCTGACTTTC. The variable domain in full, completed from reference TRBV3-1 and TRBJ2-6, reads DTAVSQTPKYLVTQMGNDKSIKCEQNLGHDTMYWYKQDSKKFLKIMFSYNNKELIINETVPNRFSPKSPDKAHLNLHINSLELGDSAVYFCASSQGGDSGANVLTFGAGSRLTVL.